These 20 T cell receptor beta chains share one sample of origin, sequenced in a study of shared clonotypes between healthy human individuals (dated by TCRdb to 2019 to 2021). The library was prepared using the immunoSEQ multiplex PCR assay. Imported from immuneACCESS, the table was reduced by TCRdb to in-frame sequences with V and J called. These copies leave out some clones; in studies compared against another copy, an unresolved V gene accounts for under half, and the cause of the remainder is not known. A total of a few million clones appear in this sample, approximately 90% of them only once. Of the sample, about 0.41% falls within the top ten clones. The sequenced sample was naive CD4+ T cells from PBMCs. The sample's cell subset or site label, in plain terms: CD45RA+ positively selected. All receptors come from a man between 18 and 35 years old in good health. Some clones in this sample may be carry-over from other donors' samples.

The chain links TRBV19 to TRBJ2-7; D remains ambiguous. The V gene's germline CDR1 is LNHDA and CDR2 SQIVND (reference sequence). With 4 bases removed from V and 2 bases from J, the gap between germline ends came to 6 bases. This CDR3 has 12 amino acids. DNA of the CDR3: TGTGCCAGTAGTACGTCTACCTACGAGCAGTACTTC. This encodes CASSTSTYEQYF. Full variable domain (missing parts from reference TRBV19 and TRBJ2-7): DGGITQSPKYLFRKEGQNVTLSCEQNLNHDAMYWYRQDPGQGLRLIYYSQIVNDFQKGDIAEGYSVSREKKESFPLTVTSAQKNPTAFYLCASSTSTYEQYFGPGTRLTVT.

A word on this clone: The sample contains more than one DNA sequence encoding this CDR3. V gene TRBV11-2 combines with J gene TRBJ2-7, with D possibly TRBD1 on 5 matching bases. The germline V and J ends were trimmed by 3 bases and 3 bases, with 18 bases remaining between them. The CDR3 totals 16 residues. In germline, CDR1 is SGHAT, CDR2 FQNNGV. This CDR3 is CASSLGLAGLGYEQYF. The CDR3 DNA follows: TGTGCCAGCAGCTTGGGCTTGGCAGGGCTTGGCTACGAGCAGTACTTC.

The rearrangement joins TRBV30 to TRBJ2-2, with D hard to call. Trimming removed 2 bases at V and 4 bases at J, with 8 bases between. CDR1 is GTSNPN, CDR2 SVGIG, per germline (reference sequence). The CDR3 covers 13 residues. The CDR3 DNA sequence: TGTGCCTGGAGTCCGCTTCTCACCGGGGAGCTGTTTTTT. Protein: CAWSPLLTGELFF.

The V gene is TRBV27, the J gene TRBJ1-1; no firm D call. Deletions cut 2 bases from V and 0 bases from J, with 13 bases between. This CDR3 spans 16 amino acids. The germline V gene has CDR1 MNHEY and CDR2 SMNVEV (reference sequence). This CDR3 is CASSLPLIPLNTEAFF. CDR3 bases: TGTGCCAGCAGTTTACCCTTGATTCCCCTGAACACTGAAGCTTTCTTT.

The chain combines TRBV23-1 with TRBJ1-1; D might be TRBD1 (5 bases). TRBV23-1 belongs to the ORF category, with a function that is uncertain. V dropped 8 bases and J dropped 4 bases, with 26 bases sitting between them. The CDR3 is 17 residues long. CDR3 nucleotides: TGCGCCAGCGACCTCACCCCTCGAGAGAGGGGTTGCACTGAAGCTTTCTTT. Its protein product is CASDLTPRERGCTEAFF.

CDR3 bases: TGCGCCAGCAGTTCACTCGGGCCCGTGGGTGAGCAGTTCTTC. This codes for CASSSLGPVGEQFF. This chain joins TRBV5-1 and TRBJ2-1; D ambiguous. The germline V gene has CDR1 SGHRS and CDR2 YFSETQ. The CDR3 is 14 residues long. The ends were cut back, 5 bases at V and 9 bases at J, with 18 bases in the middle.

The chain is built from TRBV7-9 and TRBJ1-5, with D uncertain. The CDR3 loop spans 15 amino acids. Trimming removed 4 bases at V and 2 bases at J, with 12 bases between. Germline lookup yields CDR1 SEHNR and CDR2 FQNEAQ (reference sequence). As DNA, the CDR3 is TGTGCCAGCAGCTCGGACCGGGAGGGCAATCAGCCCCAGCATTTT. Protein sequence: CASSSDREGNQPQHF.

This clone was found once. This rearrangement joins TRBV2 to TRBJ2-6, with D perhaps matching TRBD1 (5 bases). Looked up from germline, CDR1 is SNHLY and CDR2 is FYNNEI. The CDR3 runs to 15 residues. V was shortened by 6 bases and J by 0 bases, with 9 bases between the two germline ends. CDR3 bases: TGTGCCAGCAGCCTTAGGGGCTCTGGGGCCAACGTCCTGACTTTC. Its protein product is CASSLRGSGANVLTF.

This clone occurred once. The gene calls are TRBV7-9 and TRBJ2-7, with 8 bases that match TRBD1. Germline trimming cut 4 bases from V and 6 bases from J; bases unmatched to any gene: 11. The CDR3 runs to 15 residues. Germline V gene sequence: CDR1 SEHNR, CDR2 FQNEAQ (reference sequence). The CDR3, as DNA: TGTGCCAGCAGCTCTACCGGGACAGGCGCCGGCGAGCAGTACTTC. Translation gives CASSSTGTGAGEQYF. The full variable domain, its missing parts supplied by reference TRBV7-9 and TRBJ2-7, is DTGVSQNPRHKITKRGQNVTFRCDPISEHNRLYWYRQTLGQGPEFLTYFQNEAQLEKSRLLSDRFSAERPKGSFSTLEIQRTEQGDSAMYLCASSSTGTGAGEQYFGPGTRLTVT.

As DNA, the CDR3 is TGTGCCAGCTCGTCACATTCGGTGCTTAACACCGGGGAGCTGTTTTTT. Its translation: CASSSHSVLNTGELFF. The V call is TRBV18, the J call TRBJ2-2; D is unclear. The CDR3 is 16 residues long. The V end lost 6 bases, the J end lost 2 bases, and 16 bases lay between the germline ends. Germline lookup yields CDR1 KGHSH and CDR2 LQKENI.

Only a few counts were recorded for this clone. This chain's CDR3 is CAISGGSNTEAFF. The DNA of the CDR3 is TGTGCCATCAGTGGGGGGAGTAACACTGAAGCTTTCTTT. The V and J genes are TRBV10-3 and TRBJ1-1; possible D gene TRBD1, 5 bases. Looked up from germline, CDR1 is ENHRY and CDR2 is SYGVKD. The ends were cut back, 4 bases at V and 2 bases at J, with 8 bases in the middle. The CDR3 is 13 residues long.

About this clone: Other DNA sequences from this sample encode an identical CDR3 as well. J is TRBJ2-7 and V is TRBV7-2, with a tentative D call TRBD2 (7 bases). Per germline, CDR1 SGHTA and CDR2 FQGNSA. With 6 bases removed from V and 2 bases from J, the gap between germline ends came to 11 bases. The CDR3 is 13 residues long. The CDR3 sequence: CASRGGGTYEQYF. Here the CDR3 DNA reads TGTGCCAGCAGGGGAGGGGGAACCTACGAGCAGTACTTC.

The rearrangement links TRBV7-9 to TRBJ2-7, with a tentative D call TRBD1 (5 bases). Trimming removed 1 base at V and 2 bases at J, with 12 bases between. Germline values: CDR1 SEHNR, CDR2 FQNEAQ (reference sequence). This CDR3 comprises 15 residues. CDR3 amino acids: CASSLVETDTYEQYF. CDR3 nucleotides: TGTGCCAGCAGCTTAGTCGAGACAGATACCTACGAGCAGTACTTC. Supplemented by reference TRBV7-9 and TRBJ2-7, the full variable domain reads DTGVSQNPRHKITKRGQNVTFRCDPISEHNRLYWYRQTLGQGPEFLTYFQNEAQLEKSRLLSDRFSAERPKGSFSTLEIQRTEQGDSAMYLCASSLVETDTYEQYFGPGTRLTVT.

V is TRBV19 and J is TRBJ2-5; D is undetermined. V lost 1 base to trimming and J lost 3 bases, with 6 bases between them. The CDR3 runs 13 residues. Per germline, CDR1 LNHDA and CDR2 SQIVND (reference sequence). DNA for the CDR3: TGTGCCAGTAGTATAGGAGTTAAAGAGACCCAGTACTTC. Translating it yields CASSIGVKETQYF.

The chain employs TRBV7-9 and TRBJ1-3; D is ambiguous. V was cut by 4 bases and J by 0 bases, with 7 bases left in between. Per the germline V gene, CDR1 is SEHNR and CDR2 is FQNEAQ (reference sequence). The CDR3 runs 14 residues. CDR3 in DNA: TGTGCCAGCAGCTACACAGCCTCTGGAAACACCATATATTTT. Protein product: CASSYTASGNTIYF.

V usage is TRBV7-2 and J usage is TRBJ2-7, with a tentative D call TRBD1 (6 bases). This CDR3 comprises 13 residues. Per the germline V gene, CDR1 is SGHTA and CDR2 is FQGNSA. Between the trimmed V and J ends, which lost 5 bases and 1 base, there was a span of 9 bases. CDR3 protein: CASSQGWSYEQYF. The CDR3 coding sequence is TGTGCCAGCAGCCAGGGGTGGTCCTACGAGCAGTACTTC.

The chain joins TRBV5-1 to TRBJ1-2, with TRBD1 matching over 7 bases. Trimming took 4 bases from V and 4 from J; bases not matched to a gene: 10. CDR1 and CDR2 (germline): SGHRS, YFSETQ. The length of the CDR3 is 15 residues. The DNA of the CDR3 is TGCGCCAGCAGCCTAGAGGGACACAGGGGCTATGGCTACACCTTC. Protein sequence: CASSLEGHRGYGYTF.

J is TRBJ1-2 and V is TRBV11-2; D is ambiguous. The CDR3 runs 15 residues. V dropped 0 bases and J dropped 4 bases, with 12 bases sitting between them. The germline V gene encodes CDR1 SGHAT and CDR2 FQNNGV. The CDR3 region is CASSLDSPAAYGYTF. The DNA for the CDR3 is TGTGCCAGCAGCTTAGATTCCCCAGCCGCCTATGGCTACACCTTC.

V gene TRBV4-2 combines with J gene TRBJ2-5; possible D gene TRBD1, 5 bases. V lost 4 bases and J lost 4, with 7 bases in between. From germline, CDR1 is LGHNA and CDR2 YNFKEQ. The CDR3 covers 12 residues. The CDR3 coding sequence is TGTGCCAGCAGCCCTACAGGAGAGACCCAGTACTTC. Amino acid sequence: CASSPTGETQYF.

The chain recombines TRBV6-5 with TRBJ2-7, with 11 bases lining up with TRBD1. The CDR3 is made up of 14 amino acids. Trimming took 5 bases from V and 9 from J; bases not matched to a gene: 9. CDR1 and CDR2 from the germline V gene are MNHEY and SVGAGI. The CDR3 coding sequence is TGTGCCAGCAGTACTCCGGGACAGGGGGTACGGCAGTACTTC. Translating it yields CASSTPGQGVRQYF.